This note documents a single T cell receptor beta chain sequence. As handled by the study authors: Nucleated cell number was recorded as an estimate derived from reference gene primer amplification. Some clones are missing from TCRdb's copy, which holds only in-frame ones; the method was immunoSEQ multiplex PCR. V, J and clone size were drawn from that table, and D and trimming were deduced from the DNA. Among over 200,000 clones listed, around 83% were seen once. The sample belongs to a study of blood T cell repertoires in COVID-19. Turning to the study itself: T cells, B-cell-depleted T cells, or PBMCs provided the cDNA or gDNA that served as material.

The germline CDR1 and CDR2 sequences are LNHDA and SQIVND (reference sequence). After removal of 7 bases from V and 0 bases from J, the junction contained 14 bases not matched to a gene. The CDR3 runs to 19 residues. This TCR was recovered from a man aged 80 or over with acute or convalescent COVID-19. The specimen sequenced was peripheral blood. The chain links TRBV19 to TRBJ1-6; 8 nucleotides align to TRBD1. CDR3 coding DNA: TGTGCCAGTACAACACAGGACAGGGCAGGGAGCTCCTATAATTCACCCCTCCACTTT. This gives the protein CASTTQDRAGSSYNSPLHF.